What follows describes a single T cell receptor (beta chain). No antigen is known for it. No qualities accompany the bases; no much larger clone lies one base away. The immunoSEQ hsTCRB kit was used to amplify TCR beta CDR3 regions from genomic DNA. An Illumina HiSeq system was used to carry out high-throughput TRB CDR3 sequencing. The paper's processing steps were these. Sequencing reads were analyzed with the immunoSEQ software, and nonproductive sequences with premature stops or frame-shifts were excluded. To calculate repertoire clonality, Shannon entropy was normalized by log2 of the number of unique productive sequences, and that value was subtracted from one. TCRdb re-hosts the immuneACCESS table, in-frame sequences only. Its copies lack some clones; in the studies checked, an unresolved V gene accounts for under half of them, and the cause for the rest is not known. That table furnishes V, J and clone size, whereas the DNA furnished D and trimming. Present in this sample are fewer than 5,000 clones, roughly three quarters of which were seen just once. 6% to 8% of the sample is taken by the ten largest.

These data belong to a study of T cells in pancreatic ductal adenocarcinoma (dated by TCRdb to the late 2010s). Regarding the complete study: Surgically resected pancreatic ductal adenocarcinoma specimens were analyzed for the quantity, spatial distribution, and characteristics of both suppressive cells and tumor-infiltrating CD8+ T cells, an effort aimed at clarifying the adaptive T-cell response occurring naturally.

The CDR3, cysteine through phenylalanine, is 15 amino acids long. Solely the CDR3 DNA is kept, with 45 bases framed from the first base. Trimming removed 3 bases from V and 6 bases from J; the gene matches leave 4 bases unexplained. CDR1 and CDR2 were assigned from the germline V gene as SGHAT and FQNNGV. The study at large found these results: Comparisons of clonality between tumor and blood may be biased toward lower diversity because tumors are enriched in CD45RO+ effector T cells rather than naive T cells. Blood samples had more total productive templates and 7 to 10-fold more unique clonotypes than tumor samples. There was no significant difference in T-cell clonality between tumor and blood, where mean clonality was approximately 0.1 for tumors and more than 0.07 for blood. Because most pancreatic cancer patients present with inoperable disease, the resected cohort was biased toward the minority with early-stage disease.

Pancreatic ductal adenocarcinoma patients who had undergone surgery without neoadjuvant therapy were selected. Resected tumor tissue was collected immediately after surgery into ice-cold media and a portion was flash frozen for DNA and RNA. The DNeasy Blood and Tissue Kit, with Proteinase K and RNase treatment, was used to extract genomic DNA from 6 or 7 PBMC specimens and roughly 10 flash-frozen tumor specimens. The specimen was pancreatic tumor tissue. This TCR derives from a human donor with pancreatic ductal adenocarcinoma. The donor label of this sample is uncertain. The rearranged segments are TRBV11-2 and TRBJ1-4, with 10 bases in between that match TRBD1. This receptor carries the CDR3 CASSLTGGADEKLFF. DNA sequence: TGTGCCAGCAGCTTGACAGGGGGCGCGGATGAAAAACTGTTTTTT.